A selection of T cell receptor beta chains follows, all from one sample in a study of shared clonotypes between healthy human individuals. The repertoire was sequenced with immunoSEQ multiplex PCR; TCRdb's copy has only in-frame clones and lacks some. The sample lists about 2 million clones, over 85% seen once, with approximately 1% in the top ten. Input material: naive CD8+ T cells sorted from blood. These TCRs come from a man in his late teens or twenties in good health. The CDR3 runs from the conserved cysteine through the conserved F or W. The order of the fields is J gene, D gene, V gene, clone size, CDR3 DNA, CDR3 protein. The D gene is left open where the match is weak. Clone size is given for some rows only: seen once, a few or many times, or a class if the clone is expanded.

j_gene: TRBJ2-1
d_gene: NA
v_gene: TRBV25-1
abundance: NA
CDR3nt: TGTGCCAGCAGTGATCCCTCAGGGGCGGGATACAATGAGCAGTTCTTC
CDR3aa: CASSDPSGAGYNEQFF

j_gene: TRBJ2-7
d_gene: NA
v_gene: TRBV4-1
abundance: NA
CDR3nt: TGCGCCAGCAGCCAAGAAAGGAACCCGGCATACGAGCAGTACTTC
CDR3aa: CASSQERNPAYEQYF

j_gene: TRBJ2-2
d_gene: NA
v_gene: TRBV4-1
abundance: NA
CDR3nt: TGCGCCAGCAGCCGGACGGGTACCGGGGAGCTGTTTTTT
CDR3aa: CASSRTGTGELFF

j_gene: TRBJ2-2
d_gene: NA
v_gene: TRBV18
abundance: NA
CDR3nt: TGTGCCAGCTCACCCTTTACTCCTGGGGGCAACACCGGGGAGCTGTTTTTT
CDR3aa: CASSPFTPGGNTGELFF

j_gene: TRBJ1-1
d_gene: NA
v_gene: TRBV20-1
abundance: few
CDR3nt: TGCAGTGCTAGAGAATTTGAAGCTTTCTTT
CDR3aa: CSAREFEAFF

j_gene: TRBJ1-2
d_gene: NA
v_gene: TRBV27
abundance: NA
CDR3nt: TGTGCCAGCAGACATCACGACACCATAAACTATGGCTACACCTTC
CDR3aa: CASRHHDTINYGYTF

j_gene: TRBJ2-1
d_gene: TRBD2
v_gene: TRBV2
abundance: NA
CDR3nt: TGTGCCAGCAATTGGGCGGGGGGGTTATACAATGAGCAGTTCTTC
CDR3aa: CASNWAGGLYNEQFF

j_gene: TRBJ2-7
d_gene: TRBD1
v_gene: TRBV19
abundance: NA
CDR3nt: TGTGCCAGTAGTCCGTCGACAGGGGGCTACGAGCAGTACTTC
CDR3aa: CASSPSTGGYEQYF

j_gene: TRBJ2-2
d_gene: NA
v_gene: TRBV25-1
abundance: NA
CDR3nt: TGTGCCAGCAAAAGAGGGGTCGCCGGGGAGCTGTTTTTT
CDR3aa: CASKRGVAGELFF

j_gene: TRBJ1-5
d_gene: TRBD1
v_gene: TRBV6-6
abundance: once
CDR3nt: TGTGCCAGCAGTCCCGGGACAGGGGTGAATCAGCCCCAGCATTTT
CDR3aa: CASSPGTGVNQPQHF

j_gene: TRBJ2-1
d_gene: TRBD2
v_gene: TRBV27
abundance: once
CDR3nt: TGTGCCAGCAGTTTACGGACTAGCGGTTACAATGAGCAGTTCTTC
CDR3aa: CASSLRTSGYNEQFF

j_gene: TRBJ2-5
d_gene: NA
v_gene: TRBV5-1
abundance: NA
CDR3nt: TGCGCCAGCAGCTTGGTTAGGGGAGAGACCCAGTACTTC
CDR3aa: CASSLVRGETQYF

j_gene: TRBJ2-1
d_gene: NA
v_gene: TRBV10-3
abundance: NA
CDR3nt: TGTGCCATCAGTGAGTCGGCCAATGAGCAGTTCTTC
CDR3aa: CAISESANEQFF

j_gene: TRBJ2-5
d_gene: NA
v_gene: TRBV27
abundance: NA
CDR3nt: TGTGCCAGCAGTTTCGGGGCTCAAGAGACCCAGTACTTC
CDR3aa: CASSFGAQETQYF

j_gene: TRBJ2-7
d_gene: TRBD2
v_gene: TRBV9
abundance: NA
CDR3nt: TGTGCCAGCAGCGTAGAAGGGACTAGCGACGAGCAGTACTTC
CDR3aa: CASSVEGTSDEQYF

j_gene: TRBJ1-6
d_gene: TRBD1
v_gene: TRBV2
abundance: NA
CDR3nt: TGTGCCAGCCAGGACAGGGGTAATTCACCCCTCCACTTT
CDR3aa: CASQDRGNSPLHF

j_gene: TRBJ2-1
d_gene: TRBD1
v_gene: TRBV30
abundance: NA
CDR3nt: TGTGCCTGGGCGCTTGATACCCGGGACAGGGGGTTCTTC
CDR3aa: CAWALDTRDRGFF

j_gene: TRBJ2-7
d_gene: NA
v_gene: TRBV27
abundance: NA
CDR3nt: TGTGCCAGCAGTCCCTCCCGTGCGGGTGATAACTACGAGCAGTACTTC
CDR3aa: CASSPSRAGDNYEQYF

j_gene: TRBJ1-1
d_gene: NA
v_gene: TRBV29-1
abundance: NA
CDR3nt: TGCAGCGCCGAGGGAGGCACTGAAGCTTTCTTT
CDR3aa: CSAEGGTEAFF